This TCR beta chain was obtained from a study of cytomegalovirus exposure and HLA in healthy donors. The study's findings and limits: Later on, a genetic analysis was performed. It linked a missense variant in DCLRE1C with V- and J-gene trimming of TCR beta.

Germline assignment: CDR1 SGHDT and CDR2 YYEEEE. The CDR3 is made up of 14 amino acids. Trimming stripped 4 bases from V and 11 bases from J, with 21 bases between. In regard to this clone: As yet, its antigen is unknown.

The primer mix had 60 Vbeta and 13 Jbeta primers. Assay: immunoSEQ multiplex PCR; the TCRdb copy retains only in-frame clones and omits some. The table lists 84,000 or so clones, roughly three quarters of them singletons. The rearrangement uses TRBV5-6 and TRBJ1-1, with D tentatively TRBD1 (6 bases). The sequenced sample consisted of PBMCs. This receptor was identified in a man between 25 and 39 years old in good health and CMV-seronegative. The CDR3 here is CASSLRDTRIRAFF. As DNA, the CDR3 is TGTGCCAGCAGCCTCCGGGACACAAGAATACGGGCTTTCTTT.